Sequencing of this TCR beta chain was carried out in a study of OX40 agonist ivuxolimab in advanced cancers. Patients were excluded for autoimmune disease history or systemic immunosuppression. Concerning this clone: Its antigen is undetermined.

The V segment lost 1 base and the J segment 4 bases; nucleotides outside the gene matches: 6. Germline CDR1 MGHRA, CDR2 YSYEKL. The CDR3 consists of 15 residues. This table comes from immunoSEQ multiplex PCR, and its TCRdb copy is limited to in-frame clones, with some not included. The sample includes some 41,000 clones, roughly 90% of them seen just once. Study-wide findings and caveats: Within 6 weeks, CD4+ and CD8+ blood T cells expanded clonally at 0.1 to 3.0 mg/kg.

The gene calls are TRBV4-1 and TRBJ1-2, with TRBD1 matching over 7 bases. The TCR comes from an adult with an advanced solid tumor such as melanoma, head and neck, liver or kidney cancer. Sequenced here: CD4+ or CD8+ T cells sorted from blood, sampled in a trial of the OX40 agonist ivuxolimab. CDR3 in DNA: TGCGCCAGCAGCCAAGCTTGGGACAGCTTCTATGGCTACACCTTC. Translating it yields CASSQAWDSFYGYTF.